These 2 T cell receptor beta chains were sequenced from one sample in a study of technical replicates of blood from a handful of donors. The repertoire was sequenced with immunoSEQ multiplex PCR; TCRdb's copy has only in-frame clones and lacks some. The sample has more than 80,000 clones; around 95% are singletons. Material: T cells isolated from PBMCs. The receptors here all came from a human donor in good health.

A single count supports this clone. This rearrangement joins TRBV5-1 to TRBJ2-7; 7 nucleotides agree with TRBD2. In germline, CDR1 is SGHRS, CDR2 YFSETQ. The V gene end was trimmed by 4 bases and the J gene end by 3 bases; junction bases not matched to a gene: 7. The CDR3 runs to 14 residues. CDR3 residues: CASSHGTIGYEQYF. The CDR3, as DNA: TGCGCCAGCAGCCATGGGACTATTGGCTACGAGCAGTACTTC.

The gene calls are TRBV4-1 and TRBJ1-1; TRBD1 matches at 8 bases. After removal of 3 bases from V and 6 bases from J, the junction contained 3 bases not matched to a gene. The CDR3 length is 13 residues. Germline values: CDR1 MGHRA, CDR2 YSYEKL. The CDR3 loop is CASSQDRDPEAFF. DNA for the CDR3: TGCGCCAGCAGCCAGGACAGGGACCCTGAAGCTTTCTTT.